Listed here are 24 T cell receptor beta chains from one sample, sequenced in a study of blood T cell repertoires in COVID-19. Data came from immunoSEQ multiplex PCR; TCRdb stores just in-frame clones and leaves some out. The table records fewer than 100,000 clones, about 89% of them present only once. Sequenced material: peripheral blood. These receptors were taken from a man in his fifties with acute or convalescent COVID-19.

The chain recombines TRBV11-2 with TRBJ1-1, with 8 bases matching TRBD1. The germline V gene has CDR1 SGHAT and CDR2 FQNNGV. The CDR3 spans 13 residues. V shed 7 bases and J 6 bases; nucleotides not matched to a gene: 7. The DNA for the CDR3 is TGTGCCAGCATCCAGGGGGCCCTAGCTGAAGCTTTCTTT. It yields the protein CASIQGALAEAFF.

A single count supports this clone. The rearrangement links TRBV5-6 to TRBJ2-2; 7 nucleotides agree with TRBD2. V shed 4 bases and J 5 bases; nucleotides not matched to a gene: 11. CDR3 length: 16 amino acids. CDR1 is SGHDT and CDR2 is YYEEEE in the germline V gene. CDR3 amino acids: CASSKRGGPGTGELFF. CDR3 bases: TGTGCCAGCAGCAAGCGGGGAGGGCCGGGTACCGGGGAGCTGTTTTTT.

In DNA, the CDR3 is TGTGCCAGCAGTGAAGCTGGGCCAGGGGGTTTGGGATTCACTGAAGCTTTCTTT. It translates to CASSEAGPGGLGFTEAFF. This sequence joins TRBV6-1 and TRBJ1-1; TRBD1 matches at 7 bases. Germline values: CDR1 MNHNS, CDR2 SASEGT. The CDR3 has 18 amino acids. The junction had 14 bases not matched to a gene; V was cut back by 0 bases and J by 4 bases.

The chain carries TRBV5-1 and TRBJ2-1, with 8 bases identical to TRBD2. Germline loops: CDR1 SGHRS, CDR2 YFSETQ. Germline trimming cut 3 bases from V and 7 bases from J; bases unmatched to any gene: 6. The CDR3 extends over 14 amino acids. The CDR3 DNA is TGCGCCAGCAGCTCGGTAGCGGGGTCGAATGAGCAGTTCTTC. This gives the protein CASSSVAGSNEQFF.

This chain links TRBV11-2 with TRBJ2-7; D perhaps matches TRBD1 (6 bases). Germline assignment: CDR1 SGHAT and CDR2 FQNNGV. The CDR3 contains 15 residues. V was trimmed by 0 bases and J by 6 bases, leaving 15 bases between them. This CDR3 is CASSLDTGRGSEQYF. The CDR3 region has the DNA TGTGCCAGCAGCTTAGATACCGGCAGGGGATCCGAGCAGTACTTC.

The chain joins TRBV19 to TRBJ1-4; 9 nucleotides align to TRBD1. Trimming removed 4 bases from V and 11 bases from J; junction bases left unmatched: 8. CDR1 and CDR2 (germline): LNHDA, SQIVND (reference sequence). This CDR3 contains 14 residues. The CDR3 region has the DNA TGTGCCAGTAGTACACCGGGACAGGGTGGGAAACTGTTTTTT. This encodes CASSTPGQGGKLFF.

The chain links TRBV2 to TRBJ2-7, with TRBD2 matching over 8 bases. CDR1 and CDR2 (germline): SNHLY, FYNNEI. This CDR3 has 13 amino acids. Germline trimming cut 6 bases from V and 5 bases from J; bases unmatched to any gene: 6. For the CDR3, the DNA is TGTGCCAGCAGCGGGGGACTAGTGAACGAGCAGTACTTC. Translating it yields CASSGGLVNEQYF. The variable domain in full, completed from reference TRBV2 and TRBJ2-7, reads EPEVTQTPSHQVTQMGQEVILRCVPISNHLYFYWYRQILGQKVEFLVSFYNNEISEKSEIFDDQFSVERPDGSNFTLKIRSTKLEDSAMYFCASSGGLVNEQYFGPGTRLTVT.

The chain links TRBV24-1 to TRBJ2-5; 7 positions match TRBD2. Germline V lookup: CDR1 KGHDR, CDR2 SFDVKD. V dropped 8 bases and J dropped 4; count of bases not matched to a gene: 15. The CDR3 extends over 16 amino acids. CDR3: CATNPQASGGRETQYF. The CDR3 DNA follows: TGTGCCACCAACCCCCAGGCTAGCGGAGGCAGAGAGACCCAGTACTTC.

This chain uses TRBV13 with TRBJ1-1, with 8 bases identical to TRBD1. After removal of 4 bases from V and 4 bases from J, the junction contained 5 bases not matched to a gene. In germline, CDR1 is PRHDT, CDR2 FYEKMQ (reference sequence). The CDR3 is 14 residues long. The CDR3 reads CASSSGQGGTEAFF. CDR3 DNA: TGTGCCAGCAGCTCCGGACAGGGTGGCACTGAAGCTTTCTTT.

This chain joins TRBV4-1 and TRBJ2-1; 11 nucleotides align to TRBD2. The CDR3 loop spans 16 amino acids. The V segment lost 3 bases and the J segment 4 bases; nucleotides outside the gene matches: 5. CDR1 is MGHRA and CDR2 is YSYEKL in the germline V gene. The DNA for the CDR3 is TGCGCCAGCAGCCAGGTAGCGGGAGGGCCATACAATGAGCAGTTCTTC. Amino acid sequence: CASSQVAGGPYNEQFF.

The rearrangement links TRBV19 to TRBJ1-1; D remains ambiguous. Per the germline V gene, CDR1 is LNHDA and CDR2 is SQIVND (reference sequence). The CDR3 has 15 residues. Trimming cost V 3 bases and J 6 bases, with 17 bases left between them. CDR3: CASSIGDWGAAEAFF. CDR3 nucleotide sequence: TGTGCCAGTAGTATCGGCGACTGGGGAGCTGCTGAAGCTTTCTTT.

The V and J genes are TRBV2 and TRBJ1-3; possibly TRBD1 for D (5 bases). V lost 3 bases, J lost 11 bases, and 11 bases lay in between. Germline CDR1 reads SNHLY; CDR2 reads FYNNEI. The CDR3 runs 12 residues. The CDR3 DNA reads TGTGCCAGCAGTGAGCAGGGAAGGGCCATATATTTT. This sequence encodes CASSEQGRAIYF.

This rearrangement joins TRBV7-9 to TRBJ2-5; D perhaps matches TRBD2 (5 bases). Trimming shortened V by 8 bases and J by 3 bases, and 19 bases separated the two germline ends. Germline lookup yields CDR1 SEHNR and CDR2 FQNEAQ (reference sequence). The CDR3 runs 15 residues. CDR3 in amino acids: CASFTSGPGKETQYF. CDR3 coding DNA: TGTGCCAGCTTTACCTCCGGGCCGGGGAAAGAGACCCAGTACTTC.

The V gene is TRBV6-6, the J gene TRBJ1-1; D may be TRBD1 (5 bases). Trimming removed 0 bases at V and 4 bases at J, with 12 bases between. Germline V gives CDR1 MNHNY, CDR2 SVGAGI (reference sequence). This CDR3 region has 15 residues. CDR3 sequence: CASSYSRQGGTEAFF. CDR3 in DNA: TGTGCCAGCAGTTACTCGCGGCAGGGAGGCACTGAAGCTTTCTTT.

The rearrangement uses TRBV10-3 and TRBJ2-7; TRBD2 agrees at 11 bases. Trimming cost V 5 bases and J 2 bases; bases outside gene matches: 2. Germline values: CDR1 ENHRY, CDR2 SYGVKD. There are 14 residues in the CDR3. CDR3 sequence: CAISTSGSTYEQYF. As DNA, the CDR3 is TGTGCCATCAGTACTAGCGGGAGTACCTACGAGCAGTACTTC.

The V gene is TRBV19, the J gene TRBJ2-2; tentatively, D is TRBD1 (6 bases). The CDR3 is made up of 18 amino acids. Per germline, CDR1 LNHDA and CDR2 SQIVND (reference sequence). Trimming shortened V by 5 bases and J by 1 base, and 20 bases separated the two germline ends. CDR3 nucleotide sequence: TGTGCCAGTAGTGTACATTCTATGGGACAAGGGAACACCGGGGAGCTGTTTTTT. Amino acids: CASSVHSMGQGNTGELFF.

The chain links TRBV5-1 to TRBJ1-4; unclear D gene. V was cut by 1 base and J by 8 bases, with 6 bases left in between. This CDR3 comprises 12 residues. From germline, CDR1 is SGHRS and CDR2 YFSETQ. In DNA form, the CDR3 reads TGCGCCAGCAGCTTGACGGGGGAAAAACTGTTTTTT. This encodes CASSLTGEKLFF.

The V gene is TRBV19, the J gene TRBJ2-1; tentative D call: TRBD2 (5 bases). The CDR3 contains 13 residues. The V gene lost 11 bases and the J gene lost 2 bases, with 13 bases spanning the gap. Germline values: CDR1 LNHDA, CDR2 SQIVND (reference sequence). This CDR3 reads CASARVAYNEQFF. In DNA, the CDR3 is TGTGCCTCGGCGCGGGTAGCCTACAATGAGCAGTTCTTC. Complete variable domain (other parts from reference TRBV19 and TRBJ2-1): DGGITQSPKYLFRKEGQNVTLSCEQNLNHDAMYWYRQDPGQGLRLIYYSQIVNDFQKGDIAEGYSVSREKKESFPLTVTSAQKNPTAFYLCASARVAYNEQFFGPGTRLTVL.

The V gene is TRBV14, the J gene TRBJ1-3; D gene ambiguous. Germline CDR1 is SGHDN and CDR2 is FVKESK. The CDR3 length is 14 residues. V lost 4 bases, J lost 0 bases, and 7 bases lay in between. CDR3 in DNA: TGTGCCAGCAGCCTCTGGAGCTCTGGAAACACCATATATTTT. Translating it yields CASSLWSSGNTIYF.

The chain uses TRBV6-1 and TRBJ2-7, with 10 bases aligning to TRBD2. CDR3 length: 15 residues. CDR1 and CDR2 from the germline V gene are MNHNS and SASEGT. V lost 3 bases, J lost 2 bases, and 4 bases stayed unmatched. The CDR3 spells CASSDGSGRAYEQYF. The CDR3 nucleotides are TGTGCCAGCAGTGACGGGAGCGGGAGGGCCTACGAGCAGTACTTC.

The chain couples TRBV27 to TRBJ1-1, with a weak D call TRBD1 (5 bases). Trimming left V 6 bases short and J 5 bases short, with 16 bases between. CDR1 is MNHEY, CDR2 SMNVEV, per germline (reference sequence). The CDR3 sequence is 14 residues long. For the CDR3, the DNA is TGTGCCAGCAGCAGTGGGGCGACTTTAACTGAAGCTTTCTTT. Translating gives CASSSGATLTEAFF.

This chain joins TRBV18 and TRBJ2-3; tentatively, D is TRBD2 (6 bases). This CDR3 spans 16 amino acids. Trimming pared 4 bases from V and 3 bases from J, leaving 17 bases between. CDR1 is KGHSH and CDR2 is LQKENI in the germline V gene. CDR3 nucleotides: TGTGCCAGCTCACGGGCGGGGACCGTTGTGACAGATACGCAGTATTTT. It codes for CASSRAGTVVTDTQYF.

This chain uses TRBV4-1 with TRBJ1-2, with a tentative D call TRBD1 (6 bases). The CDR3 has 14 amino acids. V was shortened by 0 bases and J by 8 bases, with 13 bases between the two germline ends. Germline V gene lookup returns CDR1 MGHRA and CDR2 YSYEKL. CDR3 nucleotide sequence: TGCGCCAGCAGCCAAGATGGGGGGGGGCCCGGCTACACCTTC. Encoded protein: CASSQDGGGPGYTF.

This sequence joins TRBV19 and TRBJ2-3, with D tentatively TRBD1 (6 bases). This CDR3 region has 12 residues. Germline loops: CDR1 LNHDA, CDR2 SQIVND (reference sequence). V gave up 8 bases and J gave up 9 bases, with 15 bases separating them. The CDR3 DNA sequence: TGTGCCAGTCGACAGGCGGGCGAGACGCAGTATTTT. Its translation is CASRQAGETQYF.